Given below is one T cell receptor (beta chain) in context. What it binds is unknown. CDR3 length: 16 residues. J was trimmed by 4 bases and V by 2 bases; bases with no gene match: 10. Germline V gene data show CDR1 as SGHRS and CDR2 as YFSETQ. This sample was taken from a study of CD8+CD57+ T cells in acquired aplastic anemia. As for the study in general: The sorted CD4+ and CD8+ cells yielded an average around 3.2 ug of DNA. On average, healthy donors gave around 9.8 million reads for CD4+ cells. Study-wide results and caveats: Common to patients and controls were 25 to 30 CD8+ CDR3 sequences. Controls and patients did not differ significantly in CD8+ Simpson's diversity.

CDR3 and TCR beta VDJ profiling relied on a genomic DNA template. MiXCR was run by TCRdb on the reads, yielding one entry per CDR3 protein. This sample has 110,000 or so distinct CDR3 sequences, with 51% found just once. The sample was sorted CD4+, CD8+, or CD8+CD57+ T cells (not recorded which) from PBMCs. The clonotype comes from a human donor in good health, serving as a control. This chain connects TRBV5-1 to TRBJ2-7, with 9 nucleotides matching TRBD1. The CDR3, as DNA: TGCGCCAGCAGCTTCGACCCGGGACAGGGAGTTTACGAGCAGTACTTC. Protein: CASSFDPGQGVYEQYF.